This record concerns one T cell receptor (beta chain) sequence. This clonotype was observed at least ten times. Its antigen is not yet known. Nothing much larger sits one base from this clone, and base qualities are not available. This specimen belongs to a study of identical twins (dated by TCRdb to 2016 to 2017). Study-level background: TCR alpha and beta repertoires from monozygotic twins, unrelated adults of various ages and cord blood were deep-sequenced to test whether fetal clonotypes persist. To rule out contamination, the twin experiments were replicated at different times with different library preparation protocols.

What the authors observed across the whole study: Zero-insertion analyses could be partly confounded by invariant T cells such as MAIT and iNKT, though diverse VJ usage argued against such confounding for most clonotypes. Because the same donors could not be followed over many years, conclusions were based on cross-sectional statistical analysis. In monozygotic twins, recombination models systematically underestimated out-of-frame TCR alpha sharing, but the models matched the sharing seen between unrelated individuals. Fewer insertions were carried by abundant cord blood beta clonotypes, a similar but weaker trend appeared in young adult naive repertoires, and no such trend appeared in memory repertoires. Compared with coincidental sharing between unrelated individuals, out-of-frame TCR alpha sequences shared between twins had an excess of sequences with low generation probability. In beta out-of-frame sequences, excess twin sharing was weaker, because having fewer shared sequences lowered the signal-to-noise ratio.

Every donor was a healthy Caucasian. Three pairs of female monozygotic twins, all aged roughly 18 to 29 years, were included in the twin cohort. Positive isolation kits from Invitrogen were used to isolate the CD4+ and CD8+ T cell populations. The library was obtained by 5' RACE. TCRdb records Illumina HiSeq 2000 as the sequencer. A universal primer binding site was introduced by template switching, and a unique molecular identifier was present in the final cDNA, enabling accurate counting of TCR cDNA molecules. First-strand cDNA for TCR alpha and beta chains was synthesized from specific primers in the conserved constant-segment region. To control for contamination, every cDNA library was double barcoded, receiving both a SMART-Mk sample barcode and Illumina barcodes. Two successive PCR steps introduced TruSeq adapter sequences along with Illumina sample barcodes. Sequencing of the TCR alpha and beta cDNA libraries was done on the Illumina HiSeq platform using custom primers. The authors' analysis ran thus. Unique molecular identifiers were extracted from raw reads with MiGEC, and CDR3 positions were determined with MiXCR. Recombination models were inferred per individual with the repgenHMM and IGoR tools using an EM algorithm. The tcR package in R was used for shared clonotype analysis, with sharing normalized by the product of cloneset sizes. Out-of-frame nonproductive sequences were analyzed to study raw recombination free of thymic and clonal selection effects. The raw public reads went through TCRdb reprocessing: fastp at Q25, MiXCR clone calling, in-frame beta chains kept. A single entry per CDR3 protein holds the most common genes and DNA from its merged rows. TCRdb, not the original authors, processed these V and J calls. Recorded for this sample are about 290,000 distinct CDR3 sequences; roughly 8.6% of them occurred a single time. The leading ten clones occupy about 7.1% of the sample.

The CDR3 starts with the cysteine, ends with the phenylalanine, and has 13 residues. The retained sequence is limited to the CDR3, 39 bases, with the frame set at the first base. Germline trimming amounts to 3 bases on V and 8 bases on J, with 4 as the count of junction bases outside the gene matches. These data were also filed under a second study, of yellow fever vaccine responses in identical twins. Reported in the second study: The authors reported that the T cell response to vaccination in identical twins appeared partly convergent and partly personalized. Focusing on identical twins, the study followed the T cell clones that responded to the vaccine, and did so with precision.

Sequences were obtained from CD8+ T cells sorted from blood. The chain uses TRBV12-3 or TRBV12-4 and TRBJ1-2; 9 central nucleotides agree with TRBD1. This TCR was sampled from a woman aged 18-29 years in good health. Here the CDR3 is given as CASSFTGGSGYTF. The bases are TGTGCCAGCAGTTTTACAGGGGGCTCGGGCTACACCTTC.